The 5 T cell receptor beta chains reported below all come from one sample, sequenced in a study of patients and donors after allogeneic stem cell transplantation. TCRdb re-derived calls from the RT-PCR reads in MiXCR, one entry per CDR3 protein. The sample consists of under 200,000 distinct CDR3 sequences, 24% of them appearing once. What was sequenced was blood, either unsorted or a sorted T cell fraction (not recorded which). These receptor sequences come from a human donor who was either an allogeneic HSCT recipient or a stem cell or donor lymphocyte infusion donor (not recorded which). It is not recorded whose cells these are; they may come from a transplant donor.

This clonotype has only a few counts. The J gene is TRBJ2-1, the V gene TRBV5-1; no definite D call. The CDR3 covers 15 residues. Germline-derived CDR1 and CDR2 are SGHRS and YFSETQ. Between the trimmed V and J ends, which lost 4 bases and 5 bases, there was a span of 16 bases. The CDR3 bases are TGCGCCAGCAGCCCGGGTTTTCCACTAAACAATGAGCAGTTCTTC. This sequence encodes CASSPGFPLNNEQFF.

The V call is TRBV12-3 or TRBV12-4, the J call TRBJ2-5, with TRBD1 as a possible D gene (5 bases). Trimming cost V 7 bases and J 0 bases, with 12 bases left between them. This CDR3 has 14 residues. The CDR3 nucleotides are TGTGCCAGCACCTGGGGCCAGCACCAAGAGACCCAGTACTTC. Residues: CASTWGQHQETQYF.

This clonotype was seen more than once but under ten times. V is TRBV24-1 and J is TRBJ1-5; D not resolved. The V end lost 9 bases, the J end lost 0 bases, and 8 bases lay between the germline ends. The CDR3 length is 13 residues. The germline V gene has CDR1 KGHDR and CDR2 SFDVKD. The CDR3 reads CATPPASNQPQHF. CDR3 bases: TGTGCCACCCCGCCAGCTAGCAATCAGCCCCAGCATTTT.

This clonotype was seen a single time. The rearrangement uses TRBV9 and TRBJ2-7; no definite D call. The V gene lost 3 bases and the J gene lost 2 bases, with 12 bases spanning the gap. The CDR3 is 14 amino acids. Looked up from germline, CDR1 is SGDLS and CDR2 is YYNGEE. The chain's CDR3 is CASSALPDTYEQYF. CDR3 nucleotide sequence: TGTGCCAGCAGCGCCCTACCAGATACCTACGAGCAGTACTTC.

The genes are TRBV18 and TRBJ2-1; 7 nucleotides line up with TRBD2. Trimming cost V 2 bases and J 0 bases; bases outside gene matches: 4. The CDR3 has 16 residues. CDR1 is KGHSH and CDR2 is LQKENI in the germline V gene. This CDR3 reads CASSPTSGVSYNEQFF. CDR3 coding DNA: TGTGCCAGCTCACCAACAAGCGGGGTCTCCTACAATGAGCAGTTCTTC.